This T cell receptor beta chain was captured in a study of low-dose radiotherapy and immunotherapy resistance in tumors. Across the study: Fractions of 1 Gy went to Cohort 2 every two weeks, for 13 Gy over 26 weeks. Dosing of intravenous cyclophosphamide at 200 mg/m2 occurred every two weeks and took place one day prior to radiation and immunotherapy.

Specified time point: after trial treatment. Treatment described: LDRT plus nivolumab, ipilimumab, low-dose cyclophosphamide and aspirin (RACIN trial). Treatment combined nivolumab, ipilimumab, aspirin, low-dose cyclophosphamide and low-dose radiotherapy in a dose-escalation trial. Germline CDR1 MNHEY, CDR2 SVGEGT. The length of the CDR3 is 12 residues. Trimming took 5 bases from V and 5 from J, leaving 6 bases between them. This clonotype was observed many times. With TRAV- and TRBV-specific primers, first-strand cDNA was made, covering the alpha and beta chains. Amplification of TCRs used a constant-region primer and V-primer adapter for around 19 PCR cycles. Following isolation, mRNA was amplified via in vitro transcription. Each CDR3 protein is one row after TCRdb ran MiXCR on the reads. The sample consists of tens of thousands of distinct CDR3 sequences, 20% to 25% of them appearing once.

Specimen: PBMCs, collected after low-dose radiotherapy plus immunotherapy. This chain joins TRBV6-2 or TRBV6-3 and TRBJ1-4; no firm D call. The source of this sequence is a female donor with ovarian cancer. DNA for the CDR3: TGTGCCAGCAGTACCAGGAATGAAAAACTGTTTTTT. Its translation is CASSTRNEKLFF.